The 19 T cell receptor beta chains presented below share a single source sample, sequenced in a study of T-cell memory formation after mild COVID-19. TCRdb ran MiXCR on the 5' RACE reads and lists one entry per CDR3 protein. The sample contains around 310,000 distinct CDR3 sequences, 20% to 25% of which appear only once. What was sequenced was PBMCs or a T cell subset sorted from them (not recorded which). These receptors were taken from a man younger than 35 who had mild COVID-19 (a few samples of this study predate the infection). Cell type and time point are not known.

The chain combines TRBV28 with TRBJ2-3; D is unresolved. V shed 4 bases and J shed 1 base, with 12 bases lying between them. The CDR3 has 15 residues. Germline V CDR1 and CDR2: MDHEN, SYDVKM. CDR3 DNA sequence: TGTGCCAGCAGTTCTCATTGGGTCGGCACAGATACGCAGTATTTT. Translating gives CASSSHWVGTDTQYF.

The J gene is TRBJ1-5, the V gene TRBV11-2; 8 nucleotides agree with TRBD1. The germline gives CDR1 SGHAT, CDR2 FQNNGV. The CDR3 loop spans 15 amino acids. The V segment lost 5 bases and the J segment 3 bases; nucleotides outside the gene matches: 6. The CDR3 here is CASSVTGEVNQPQHF. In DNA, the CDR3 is TGTGCCAGCAGCGTGACAGGGGAGGTCAATCAGCCCCAGCATTTT.

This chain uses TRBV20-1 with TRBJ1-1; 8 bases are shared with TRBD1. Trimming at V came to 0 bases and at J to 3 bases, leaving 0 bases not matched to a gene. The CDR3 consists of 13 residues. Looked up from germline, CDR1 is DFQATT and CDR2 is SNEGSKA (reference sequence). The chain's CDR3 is CSAREDRDTEAFF. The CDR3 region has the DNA TGCAGTGCTAGAGAGGACAGGGACACTGAAGCTTTCTTT.

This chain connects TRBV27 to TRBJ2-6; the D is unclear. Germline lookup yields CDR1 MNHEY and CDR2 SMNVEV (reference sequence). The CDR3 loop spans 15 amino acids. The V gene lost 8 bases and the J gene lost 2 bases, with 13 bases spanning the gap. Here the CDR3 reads CASVRIGPGANVLTF. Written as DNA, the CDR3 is TGTGCCAGCGTACGGATAGGACCTGGGGCCAACGTCCTGACTTTC.

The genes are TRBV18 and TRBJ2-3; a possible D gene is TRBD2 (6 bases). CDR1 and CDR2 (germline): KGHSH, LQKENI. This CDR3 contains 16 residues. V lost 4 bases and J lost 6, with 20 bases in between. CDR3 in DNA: TGTGCCAGCTCACGAGGTTTAGGGACTCTCCTGGATACGCAGTATTTT. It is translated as CASSRGLGTLLDTQYF. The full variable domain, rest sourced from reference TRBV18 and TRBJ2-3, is NAGVMQNPRHLVRRRGQEARLRCSPMKGHSHVYWYRQLPEEGLKFMVYLQKENIIDESGMPKERFSAEFPKEGPSILRIQQVVRGDSAAYFCASSRGLGTLLDTQYFGPGTRLTVL.

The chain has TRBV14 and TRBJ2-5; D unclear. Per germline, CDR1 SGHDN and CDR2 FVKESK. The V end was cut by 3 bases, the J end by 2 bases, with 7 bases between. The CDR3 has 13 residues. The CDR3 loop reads CASSQAPQETQYF. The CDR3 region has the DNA TGTGCCAGCAGCCAGGCGCCGCAAGAGACCCAGTACTTC.

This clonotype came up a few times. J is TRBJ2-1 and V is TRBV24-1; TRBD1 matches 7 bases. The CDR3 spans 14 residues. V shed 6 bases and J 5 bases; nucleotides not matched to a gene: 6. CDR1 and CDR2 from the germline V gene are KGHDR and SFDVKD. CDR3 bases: TGTGCCACCAGTCAGACAGGGCGGGACAATGAGCAGTTCTTC. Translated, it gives CATSQTGRDNEQFF.

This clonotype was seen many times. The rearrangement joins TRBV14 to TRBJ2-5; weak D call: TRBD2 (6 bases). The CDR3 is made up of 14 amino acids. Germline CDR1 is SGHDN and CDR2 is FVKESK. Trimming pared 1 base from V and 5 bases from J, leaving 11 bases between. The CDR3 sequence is CASSQGDGGETQYF. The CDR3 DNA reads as TGTGCCAGCAGCCAAGGCGACGGGGGTGAGACCCAGTACTTC.

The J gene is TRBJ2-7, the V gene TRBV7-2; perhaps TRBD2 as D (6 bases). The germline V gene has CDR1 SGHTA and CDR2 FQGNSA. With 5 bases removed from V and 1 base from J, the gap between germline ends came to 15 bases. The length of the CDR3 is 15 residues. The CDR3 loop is CASSRRGLPSYEQYF. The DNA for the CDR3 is TGTGCCAGCAGCCGGAGGGGCCTGCCTTCCTACGAGCAGTACTTC.

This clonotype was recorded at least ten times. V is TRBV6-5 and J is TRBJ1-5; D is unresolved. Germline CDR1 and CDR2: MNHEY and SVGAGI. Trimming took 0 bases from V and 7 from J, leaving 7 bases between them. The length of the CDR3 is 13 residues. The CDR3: CASSYSPGQPQHF. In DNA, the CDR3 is TGTGCCAGCAGTTACTCTCCCGGGCAGCCCCAGCATTTT.

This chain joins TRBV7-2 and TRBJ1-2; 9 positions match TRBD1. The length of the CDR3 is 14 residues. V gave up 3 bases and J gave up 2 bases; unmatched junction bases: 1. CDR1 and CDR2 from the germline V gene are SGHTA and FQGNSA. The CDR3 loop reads CASSFDRGNYGYTF. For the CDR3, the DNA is TGTGCCAGCAGCTTTGACAGGGGGAACTATGGCTACACCTTC.

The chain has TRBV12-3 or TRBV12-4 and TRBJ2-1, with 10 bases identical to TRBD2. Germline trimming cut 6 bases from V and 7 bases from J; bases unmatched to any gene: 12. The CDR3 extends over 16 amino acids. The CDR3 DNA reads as TGTGCCAGCAGCGACCCGACTAGCGGGCCCGTTAATGAGCAGTTCTTC. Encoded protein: CASSDPTSGPVNEQFF.

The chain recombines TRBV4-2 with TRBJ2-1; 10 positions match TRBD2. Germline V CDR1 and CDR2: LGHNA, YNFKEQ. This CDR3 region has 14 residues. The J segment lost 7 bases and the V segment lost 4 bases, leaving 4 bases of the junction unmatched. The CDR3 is CASSPRTSGNEQFF. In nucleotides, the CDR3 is TGTGCCAGCAGCCCCCGGACTAGCGGTAATGAGCAGTTCTTC.

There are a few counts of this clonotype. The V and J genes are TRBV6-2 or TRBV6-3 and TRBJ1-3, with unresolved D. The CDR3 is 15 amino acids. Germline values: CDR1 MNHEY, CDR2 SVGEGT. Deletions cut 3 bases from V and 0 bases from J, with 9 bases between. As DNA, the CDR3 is TGTGCCAGCAGTTATGGGGAGAGCTCTGGAAACACCATATATTTT. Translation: CASSYGESSGNTIYF.

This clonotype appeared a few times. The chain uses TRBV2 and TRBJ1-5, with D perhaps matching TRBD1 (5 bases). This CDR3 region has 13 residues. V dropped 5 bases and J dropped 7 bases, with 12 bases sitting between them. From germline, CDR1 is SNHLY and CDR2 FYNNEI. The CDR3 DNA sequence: TGTGCCAGCAGTCCAGGGATGGGACAGCCCCAGCATTTT. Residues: CASSPGMGQPQHF. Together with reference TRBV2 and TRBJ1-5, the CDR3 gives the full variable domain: EPEVTQTPSHQVTQMGQEVILRCVPISNHLYFYWYRQILGQKVEFLVSFYNNEISEKSEIFDDQFSVERPDGSNFTLKIRSTKLEDSAMYFCASSPGMGQPQHFGDGTRLSIL.

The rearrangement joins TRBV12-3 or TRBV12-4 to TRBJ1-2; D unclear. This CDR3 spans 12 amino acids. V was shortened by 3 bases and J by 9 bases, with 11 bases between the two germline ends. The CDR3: CASSFGVSRYTF. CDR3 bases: TGTGCCAGCAGTTTCGGGGTAAGCCGCTACACCTTC.

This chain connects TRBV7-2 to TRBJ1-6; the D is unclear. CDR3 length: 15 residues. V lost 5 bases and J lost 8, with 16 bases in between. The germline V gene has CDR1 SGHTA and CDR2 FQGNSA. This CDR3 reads CASSLSASVDSPLHF. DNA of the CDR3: TGTGCCAGCAGCCTCTCCGCGTCGGTGGATTCACCCCTCCACTTT.

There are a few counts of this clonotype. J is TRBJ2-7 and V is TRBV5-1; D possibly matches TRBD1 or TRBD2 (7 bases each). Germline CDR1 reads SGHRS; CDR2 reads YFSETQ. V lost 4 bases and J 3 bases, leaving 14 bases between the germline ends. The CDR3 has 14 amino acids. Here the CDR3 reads CASSVQGGHYEQYV. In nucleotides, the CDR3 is TGCGCCAGCAGCGTTCAGGGGGGGCACTACGAGCAGTACGTC.

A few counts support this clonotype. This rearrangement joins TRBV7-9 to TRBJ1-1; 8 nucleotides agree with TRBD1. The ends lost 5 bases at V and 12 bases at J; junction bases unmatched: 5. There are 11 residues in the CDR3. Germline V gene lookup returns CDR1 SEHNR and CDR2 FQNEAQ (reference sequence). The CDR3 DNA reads TGTGCCAGCAGCCAGGACAGGGTGCCTTTCTTT. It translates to CASSQDRVPFF.